This entry lists 8 T cell receptor beta chains sequenced from one sample in a study of blood T cell repertoires in COVID-19. The repertoire was sequenced with immunoSEQ multiplex PCR; TCRdb's copy has only in-frame clones and lacks some. Among about 130,000 clones listed, less than 90% were seen once. Sample: peripheral blood. The source is a woman older than 75 with acute or convalescent COVID-19.

The rearrangement joins TRBV4-1 to TRBJ1-5; TRBD1 might be the D (6 bases). With 2 bases removed from V and 1 base from J, the gap between germline ends came to 12 bases. The germline V gene encodes CDR1 MGHRA and CDR2 YSYEKL. The CDR3 consists of 16 residues. This CDR3 is CASSQTQGSSNQPQHF. CDR3 bases: TGCGCCAGCAGCCAAACCCAGGGGTCGAGCAATCAGCCCCAGCATTTT.

This clone occurred a few times. The chain combines TRBV4-1 with TRBJ1-3; D not resolved. Germline CDR1 reads MGHRA; CDR2 reads YSYEKL. V was shortened by 3 bases and J by 2 bases, with 11 bases between the two germline ends. This CDR3 contains 15 residues. The CDR3 DNA reads as TGCGCCAGCAGCCAGCGGAAGTTTGCTGGAAACACCATATATTTT. Amino acid sequence: CASSQRKFAGNTIYF.

This chain uses TRBV15 with TRBJ2-5, with 7 bases lining up with TRBD1. The CDR3 covers 15 residues. V dropped 6 bases and J dropped 1; count of bases not matched to a gene: 8. Germline V gene data show CDR1 as LNHNV and CDR2 as YYDKDF (reference sequence). The CDR3 reads CATSIPGQTQETQYF. CDR3 nucleotide sequence: TGTGCCACCAGTATTCCGGGACAGACCCAAGAGACCCAGTACTTC.

This chain links TRBV7-9 with TRBJ2-5; maybe TRBD1 (6 bases). The CDR3 runs 15 residues. Germline values: CDR1 SEHNR, CDR2 FQNEAQ (reference sequence). Trimming cost V 5 bases and J 3 bases, with 16 bases left between them. CDR3 residues: CASSPGHPGEETQYF. In DNA form, the CDR3 reads TGTGCCAGCAGCCCAGGACACCCAGGGGAAGAGACCCAGTACTTC. Combining the CDR3 with reference TRBV7-9 and TRBJ2-5 gives the whole variable domain DTGVSQNPRHKITKRGQNVTFRCDPISEHNRLYWYRQTLGQGPEFLTYFQNEAQLEKSRLLSDRFSAERPKGSFSTLEIQRTEQGDSAMYLCASSPGHPGEETQYFGPGTRLLVL.

The V gene is TRBV18, the J gene TRBJ1-2; maybe TRBD1 (5 bases). V lost 3 bases to trimming and J lost 14 bases, with 19 bases between them. Germline-derived CDR1 and CDR2 are KGHSH and LQKENI. The CDR3 is 13 residues long. The CDR3 is CASSPGQSGTPTF. DNA for the CDR3: TGTGCCAGCTCACCGGGTCAAAGCGGGACTCCTACCTTC.

The chain joins TRBV18 to TRBJ2-7; TRBD2 might be the D (5 bases). The germline CDR1 and CDR2 sequences are KGHSH and LQKENI. This CDR3 has 14 residues. V lost 4 bases and J lost 3, with 13 bases in between. CDR3 bases: TGTGCCAGCTCACGGGAGATGGGGAACTACGAGCAGTACGTC. Its protein product is CASSREMGNYEQYV.

The chain carries TRBV28 and TRBJ1-2, with D unresolved. This CDR3 is built from 14 residues. The V gene's germline CDR1 is MDHEN and CDR2 SYDVKM. The V gene lost 2 bases and the J gene lost 3 bases, with 10 bases spanning the gap. CDR3 nucleotides: TGTGCCAGCAGTTTACGGGTGTCGGACTATGGCTACACCTTC. It encodes CASSLRVSDYGYTF.

The rearrangement joins TRBV13 to TRBJ2-3, with D tentatively TRBD2 (5 bases). V lost 5 bases, J lost 4 bases, and 13 bases lay in between. The CDR3 consists of 14 residues. Per the germline V gene, CDR1 is PRHDT and CDR2 is FYEKMQ (reference sequence). This CDR3 is CASSPGLSSDTQYF. The CDR3, as DNA: TGTGCCAGCAGCCCTGGACTTAGTTCAGATACGCAGTATTTT.